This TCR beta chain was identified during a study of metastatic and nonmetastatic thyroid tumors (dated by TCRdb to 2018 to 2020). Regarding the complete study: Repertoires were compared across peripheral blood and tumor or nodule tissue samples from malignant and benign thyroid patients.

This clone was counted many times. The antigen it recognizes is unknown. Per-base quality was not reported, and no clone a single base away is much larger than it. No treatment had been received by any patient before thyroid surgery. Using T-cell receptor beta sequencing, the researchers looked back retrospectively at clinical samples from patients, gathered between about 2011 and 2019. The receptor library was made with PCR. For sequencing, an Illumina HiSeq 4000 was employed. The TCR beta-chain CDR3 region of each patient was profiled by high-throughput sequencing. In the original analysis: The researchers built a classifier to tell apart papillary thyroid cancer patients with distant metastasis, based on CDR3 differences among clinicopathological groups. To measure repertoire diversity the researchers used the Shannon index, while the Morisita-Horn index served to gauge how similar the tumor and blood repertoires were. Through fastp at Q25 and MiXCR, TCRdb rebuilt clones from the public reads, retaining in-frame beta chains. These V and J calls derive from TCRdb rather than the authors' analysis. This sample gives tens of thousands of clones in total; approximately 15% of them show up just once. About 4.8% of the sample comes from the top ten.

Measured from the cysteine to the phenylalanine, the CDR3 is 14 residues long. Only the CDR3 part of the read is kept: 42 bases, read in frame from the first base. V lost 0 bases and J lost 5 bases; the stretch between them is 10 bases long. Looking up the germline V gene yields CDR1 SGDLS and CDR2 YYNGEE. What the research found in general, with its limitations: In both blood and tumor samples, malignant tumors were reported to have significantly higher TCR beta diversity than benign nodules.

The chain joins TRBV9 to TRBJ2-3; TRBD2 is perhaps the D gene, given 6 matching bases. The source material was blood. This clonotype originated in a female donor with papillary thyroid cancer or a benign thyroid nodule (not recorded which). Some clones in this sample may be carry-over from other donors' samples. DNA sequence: TGTGCCAGCAGCGTAGAAGTGGGGGGAGATACGCAGTATTTT. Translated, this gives CASSVEVGGDTQYF.